This TCR beta chain was documented in a study of identical twins. Overall study findings and caveats: Twin-shared out-of-frame alpha sequences showed excess low generation probability.

One entry per CDR3 protein, called by TCRdb with MiXCR from the 5' RACE reads. The profile shows a few hundred thousand distinct CDR3 sequences, roughly 8% of them singletons. Germline loops: CDR1 SEHNR, CDR2 FQNEAQ (reference sequence). V lost 2 bases and J lost 9; bases outside the gene matches: 5. The CDR3 runs to 14 residues. This clonotype showed up many times. Its target is not known. These data also featured in a second study, about yellow fever vaccine responses in identical twins. That report notes: On the reported evidence, twins' vaccine T cell responses seemed partly convergent and partly personalized.

Sequencing was performed on CD8+ T cells sorted from blood. This chain uses TRBV7-9 with TRBJ2-1; 9 nucleotides match TRBD1. The TCR was taken from a young woman in good health. This chain's CDR3 is CASSLNRGLIEQFF. CDR3 DNA: TGTGCCAGCAGCTTAAACAGGGGGCTGATTGAGCAGTTCTTC.